The T cell receptor (beta chain) under discussion was sequenced for a study of shared clonotypes between healthy human individuals. Using immunoSEQ multiplex PCR, the repertoire was profiled, and TCRdb retains in-frame clones only, with some absent. The data hold about 2.4 million clones, with under 95% observed a single time. Germline trimming cut 4 bases from V and 1 base from J; bases unmatched to any gene: 5. CDR1 is MDHEN and CDR2 is SYDVKM in the germline V gene. The CDR3 consists of 16 residues. Division of CD4+ cells produced a CD45RA+ naive subset and a CD45RA-negative memory subset. V usage is TRBV28 and J usage is TRBJ2-2, with 8 bases lining up with TRBD1. What was sequenced was naive CD4+ T cells from PBMCs. Subset defined: CD45RA+ positively selected. The TCR originated in a young man in good health. Some clones in this sample may be carry-over from other donors' samples. The CDR3 here is CASSSQGARNTGELFF. In DNA form, the CDR3 reads TGTGCCAGCAGTTCCCAGGGGGCCAGGAACACCGGGGAGCTGTTTTTT.